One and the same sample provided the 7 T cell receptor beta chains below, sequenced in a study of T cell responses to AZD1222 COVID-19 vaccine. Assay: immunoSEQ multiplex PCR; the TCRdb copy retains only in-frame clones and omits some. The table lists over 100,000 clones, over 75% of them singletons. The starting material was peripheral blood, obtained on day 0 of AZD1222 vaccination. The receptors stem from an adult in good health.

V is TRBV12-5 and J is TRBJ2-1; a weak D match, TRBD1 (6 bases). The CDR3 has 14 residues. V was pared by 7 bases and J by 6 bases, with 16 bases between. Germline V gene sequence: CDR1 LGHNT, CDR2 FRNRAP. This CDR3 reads CASANHRVANEQFF. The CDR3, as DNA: TGTGCTAGTGCTAATCACAGGGTTGCCAATGAGCAGTTCTTC.

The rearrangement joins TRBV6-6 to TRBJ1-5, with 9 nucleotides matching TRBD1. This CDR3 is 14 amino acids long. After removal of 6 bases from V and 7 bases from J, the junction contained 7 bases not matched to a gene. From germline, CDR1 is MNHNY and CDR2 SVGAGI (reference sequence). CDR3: CASSLQGAYQPQHF. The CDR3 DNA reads TGTGCCAGCAGCCTACAGGGGGCATACCAGCCCCAGCATTTT.

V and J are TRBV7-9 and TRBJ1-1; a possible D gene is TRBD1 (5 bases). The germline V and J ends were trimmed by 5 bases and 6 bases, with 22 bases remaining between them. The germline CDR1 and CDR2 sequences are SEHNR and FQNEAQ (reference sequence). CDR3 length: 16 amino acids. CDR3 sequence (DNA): TGTGCCAGCAGCCACGACAGACCGGTACGAAACTCTGAAGCTTTCTTT. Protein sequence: CASSHDRPVRNSEAFF.

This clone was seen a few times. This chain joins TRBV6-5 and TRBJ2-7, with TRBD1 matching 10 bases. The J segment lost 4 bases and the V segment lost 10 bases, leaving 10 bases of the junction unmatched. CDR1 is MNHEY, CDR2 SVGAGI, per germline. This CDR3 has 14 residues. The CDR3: CATNRDRGRYEQYF. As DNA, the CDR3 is TGTGCCACCAACCGGGACAGGGGTAGGTACGAGCAGTACTTC.

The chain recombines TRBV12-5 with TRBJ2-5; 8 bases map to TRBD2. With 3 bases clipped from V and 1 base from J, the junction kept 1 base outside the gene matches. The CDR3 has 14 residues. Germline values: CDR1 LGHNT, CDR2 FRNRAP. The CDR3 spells CASGLAGVQETQYF. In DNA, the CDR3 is TGTGCTAGTGGTTTAGCGGGGGTCCAAGAGACCCAGTACTTC.

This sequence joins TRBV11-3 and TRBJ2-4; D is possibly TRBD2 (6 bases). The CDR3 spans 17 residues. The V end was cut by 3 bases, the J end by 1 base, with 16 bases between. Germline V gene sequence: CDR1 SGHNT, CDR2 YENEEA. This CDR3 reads CASSFQGTGVAKNIQYF. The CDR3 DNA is TGTGCCAGCAGCTTCCAAGGGACGGGGGTGGCCAAAAACATTCAGTACTTC.

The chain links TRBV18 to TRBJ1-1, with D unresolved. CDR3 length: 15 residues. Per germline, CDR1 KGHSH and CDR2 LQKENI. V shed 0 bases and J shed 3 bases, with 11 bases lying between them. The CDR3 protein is CASSPPGLGDTEAFF. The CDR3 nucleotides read TGTGCCAGCTCACCACCGGGCCTTGGGGACACTGAAGCTTTCTTT. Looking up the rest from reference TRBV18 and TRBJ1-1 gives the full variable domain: NAGVMQNPRHLVRRRGQEARLRCSPMKGHSHVYWYRQLPEEGLKFMVYLQKENIIDESGMPKERFSAEFPKEGPSILRIQQVVRGDSAAYFCASSPPGLGDTEAFFGQGTRLTVV.